This T cell receptor (beta chain) was recorded in a study of shared clonotypes between healthy human individuals. Notes on the study in general: Shared clonotypes: 4.5% to 5% naive CD4, about 3.5% naive CD8, around 2.2% memory CD4, under 0.45% memory CD8. Naive subsets tended to show greater estimated richness than memory subsets. Clonotypes which were not shared had lower generation probabilities than clonotypes that all four donors shared.

Assay runs were performed at deep level. TCRdb's copy holds only in-frame clones and misses some; the assay was immunoSEQ multiplex PCR. The sample has some 1,600,000 clones; about 98% are singletons. Comment on this clone: As yet, its antigen is unknown.

The germline CDR1 and CDR2 sequences are SGHRS and YFSETQ. Deletions cut 0 bases from V and 11 bases from J, with 14 bases between. The CDR3 has 14 residues. The source is a young man in good health. Sequenced material: naive CD4+ T cells sorted from blood. The subset denotes: CD45RA+ positively selected. V and J are TRBV5-1 and TRBJ1-4; unclear D gene. In DNA, the CDR3 is TGCGCCAGCAGCTTGGGCACCGGCGAGGGCAAACTGTTTTTT. Its protein product is CASSLGTGEGKLFF.